The text below deals with one TCR beta chain. This clonotype counts as medium-sized (0.01 to 0.1%). The antigen it binds to is not known. No base quality values were provided; no much bigger clone lies one nucleotide off. The sample belongs to a study of RUNX1 and TCR beta rearrangement in T-cell leukemia (TCRdb year 2020). The study in broad terms: The comparison of TCR beta rearrangements and CDR3 junctions set 13 to 15 T-ALLs carrying mono-allelic acquired RUNX1 mutations against some twelve T-ALLs that were RUNX1 wildtype. TCR beta rearrangements in human T-ALL were analyzed for comparison with results obtained from a Runx1 knockout mouse model. To allow a comparison of D1 versus D2 segments, the RUNX1 wildtype T-ALLs were chosen so that each carried at least incomplete clonal TCR beta rearrangements. An earlier study had already determined the RUNX1 mutation status of the T-ALL cases. The RUNX1 wildtype T-ALLs were matched for an immature maturation arrest stage, which was defined as lacking cytoplasmic or surface TCR beta protein. Genomic DNA was subjected to EuroClonality multiplex PCR, after which TCR rearrangements were assessed by Genescan analysis. The maturation arrest stages of RUNX1-mutated T-ALLs were more diverse, with some cases arrested before the onset of TCR beta rearrangement. Every RUNX1 mutation in the mutated group was heterozygous, with ten located in the Runt homology domain and three in the transactivation domain. GRAALL-2003 and GRAALL-2005 were the multicentric trials. Paper-wide results and their limitations: TCR beta D1 segment usage did not differ significantly between RUNX1-mutated (approximately 80%) and wildtype (approximately 61%) T-ALL clonal rearrangements. Too few clonal rearrangements were available to evaluate TCR beta CDR3 length or D segment truncation in T-ALLs. Similar TCR beta J1 cluster usage was observed in RUNX1-mutated and wildtype T-ALLs, and no significant difference was found. Fewer RUNX1-mutated T-ALLs carried clonal TCR beta rearrangements (roughly 60%) than reported for T-ALL generally (over 80%).

For oncotyping and quantification of minimal residual disease, T-ALL samples were taken at diagnosis from children and adults treated according to protocol. Library construction relied on PCR. The sequencing machine was an Illumina MiSeq. TCR beta DJ and VDJ rearrangements were characterized by next generation amplicon sequencing. As for the original processing: Clonal TCR beta rearrangements were identified by analyzing amplicon sequencing data with the Vidjil software. Two-tailed Fisher exact tests compared TCR beta rearrangement characteristics between RUNX1-mutated and wildtype groups. TCRdb cleaned the public reads at Q25 with fastp, built clones with MiXCR and kept in-frame beta chains. Identical CDR3 proteins give one entry, which carries the most common genes and DNA. The V and J calls here are based on TCRdb, not the publication. In all, the sample holds 500 or so distinct CDR3 sequences, and roughly 40% of those were seen once. 95% to 98% of the sample comes from the top ten.

The CDR3 runs 12 residues from the cysteine to the phenylalanine. Of the read, only the CDR3 DNA is kept; its 36 bases are in frame from base 1. V is reduced by 6 bases and J by 4 bases, leaving a spacing of 12 bases between them. The germline V gene (reference sequence) gives CDR1 as DFQATT and CDR2 as SNEGSKA. Source material: blood. The rearrangement joined TRBV20-1 to TRBJ1-1; the D gene cannot be named for sure. The clonotype comes from a female donor with T-cell acute lymphoblastic leukemia. The nucleotide sequence reads TGCAGTGCCGGGGTGGATAGCACTGAAGCTTTCTTT. It translates as CSAGVDSTEAFF.